This TCR beta chain appears in the sequencing data of a study of cytomegalovirus exposure and HLA in healthy donors. Points from the study as a whole: From TCR beta sequences, most subjects' HLA-A and HLA-B alleles were reportedly predicted accurately. Highest at DRB1 and lowest at HLA-C, TCR association rates differed among HLA loci in a later analysis. Later analysis reportedly placed an Asian-associated ancestry cluster below the roughly 680-donor mean in N-insertions.

The germline gives CDR1 MNHNY, CDR2 SVGAGI (reference sequence). The CDR3 covers 15 residues. V trimming: 6 bases; J trimming: 1 base; junction bases outside the gene matches: 7. A multiplex PCR was run with 60 Vbeta primers and 13 Jbeta primers. TCRdb keeps only in-frame clones here, not all; method: immunoSEQ multiplex PCR. The sample carries about 130,000 clones, roughly 79% recorded once. In the case of this clone: As yet, its antigen is unknown.

The sequence was collected from a woman aged 45-59 years in good health and CMV-seronegative. V and J are TRBV6-6 and TRBJ2-7; 9 positions match TRBD1. Sequences were obtained from PBMCs. CDR3 nucleotide sequence: TGTGCCAGCAGACCCACAGGGGGCGGTTCCTACGAGCAGTACTTC. Translated: CASRPTGGGSYEQYF.